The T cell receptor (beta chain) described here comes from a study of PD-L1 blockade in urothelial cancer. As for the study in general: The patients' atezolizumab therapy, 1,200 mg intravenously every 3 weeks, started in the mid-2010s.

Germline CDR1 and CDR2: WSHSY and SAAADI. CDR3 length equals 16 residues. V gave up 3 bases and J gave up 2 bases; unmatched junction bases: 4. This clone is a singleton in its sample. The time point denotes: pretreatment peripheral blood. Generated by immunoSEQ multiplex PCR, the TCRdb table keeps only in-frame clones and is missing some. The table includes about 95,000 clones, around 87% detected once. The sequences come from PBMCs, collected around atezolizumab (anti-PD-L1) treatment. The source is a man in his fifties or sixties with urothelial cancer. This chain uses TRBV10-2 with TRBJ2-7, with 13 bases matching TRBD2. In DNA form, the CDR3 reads TGCGCCAGCAGTGACTATACTAGCGGGGGGGCCTACGAGCAGTACTTC. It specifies CASSDYTSGGAYEQYF.